This T cell receptor beta chain comes out of a study of cytomegalovirus exposure and HLA in healthy donors listed by TCRdb under 2017. Notes on the research overall: An earlier analysis of approximately 640 of the donors reported 250 to 300 Gb of sequence data and approximately 110 million unique TCR beta sequences from about 200 million T cells. About 300 gigabases of sequencing data and approximately 92 million unique TCR sequences made up an early release that covered 640 HLA-typed donors. Of the roughly 390 genotyped donors, 80% to 90% were placed in the genetic ancestry cluster associated with self-reported Caucasian donors. The aim of the study was to test whether cataloging public T cell receptors could identify signatures of past pathogen exposure. The study profiled the T cell repertoires of approximately 700 subjects by immunosequencing and related them to cytomegalovirus serostatus. In addition to the first cohort of hundreds of subjects, a separate validation cohort of under 150 different subjects was used. The study combined high-throughput TCR immunosequencing, statistical association of individual TCRs with disease status, and machine learning to predict cytomegalovirus infection status. A later analysis re-analyzed previously published TCR beta repertoires from about 730 donors and added high-resolution HLA genotyping to study TCR occurrence patterns. In the later analysis, no new phenotypic data were used to find candidate immune exposures; instead, reliance was placed on TCR beta sequences and their occurrence across donors. To decide whether each TCR beta V gene segment behaved as functional or pseudogenic, an earlier analysis of some 600 of the donors relied on high-throughput TCR beta sequencing. Alongside the repertoire data, information on donor age, sex, ethnicity and CMV serostatus was compiled. A later genetic analysis used genome-wide SNP genotypes for about 65% of the 666 donors, treating that subset as a discovery cohort. All discovery cohort repertoires had been generated using a single sequencing platform. Class I and class II HLA loci were covered by the typing at four-digit resolution. Typing coverage varied by locus: roughly 629-630 donors for A, B, C, DRB1 and DQB1; roughly 500 for DQA1; nearly 610 for DPA1; around 490 for DPB1. About five DR-DQ haplotypes were treated as single units for association and clustering because of strong linkage in the cohort. On average, 235,054 unique TCR beta nucleotide sequences were sequenced per donor among 398 genotyped donors of the cohort, with roughly 18% of those sequences being non-productive. The full study reports these points: Linkage disequilibrium might explain the correlated functional status among segregating V segments, but an unknown experimental factor could not be excluded. The study gave a list of some 150 TCR beta chains associated with cytomegalovirus. Compared with the roughly 700-donor mean, donors in an Asian-associated ancestry cluster had fewer N-insertions in productive TCRs, according to a later genetic analysis. A further reported finding was that TCR beta sequences accurately predicted the HLA-A and HLA-B alleles for most subjects in the first cohort. In a later analysis, most CMV-associated TCR beta chains were found to appear HLA-restricted, with HLA associations seemingly driven largely by CMV exposure. Several of the top co-occurrence clusters appeared to be linked to parvovirus B19, influenza, CMV and Epstein-Barr virus, according to a later analysis. Because counts were too low, some 17 rarely observed V segments, including chromosome 9 orphons, were excluded from the earlier analysis of several hundred of the donors. A later analysis associated about 17,000 TCR beta sequences with specific HLA alleles at a false discovery rate of 0.05. The sequencing pipeline was judged likely to have produced a cluster of highly shared sequence variants as a technical artifact. According to the authors, the approach could potentially be generalized to other disease states and immunological phenotypes. When HLA alleles, especially DR and DQ, strongly co-occurred, attributing TCR associations to individual alleles was difficult. The classifier was reported to diagnose cytomegalovirus status with high specificity and sensitivity in both the original and validation cohorts. Roughly uniform sequencing depth across donors was assumed in presence/absence analyses, although this assumption may not hold. In a later analysis, TCR association rates were found to vary across HLA loci, with the most associated TCRs seen for DRB1 alleles and the fewest for HLA-C alleles. Because the 87-base-pair reads could not distinguish some IMGT-functional V segments, including TRBV6-2 and TRBV6-3, those segments were excluded. While some public TCRs were present in many individuals, most TCR sequences turned up only very rarely across donors. In an earlier analysis of fewer than 700 of the donors, most TCR beta V segments appeared in productive rearrangements about 87% or about 30% of the time, broadly matching IMGT annotations. In a later genetic analysis, a missense DCLRE1C variant was associated with V-gene and J-gene trimming of TCR beta chains, and the association was replicated in an independent cohort. Because HLA typing was unavailable for some donors at each locus, only the typed subset was used in association tests. In a later analysis, HLA-associated TCR beta chains were found to be more clonally expanded and to have lower generation probabilities than equally common non-associated chains. A few of the identified cytomegalovirus-associated TCR beta chains were confirmed in vitro to be specific for cytomegalovirus antigens. The only immune exposure information available for the cohort was CMV serostatus. In this cohort, only TCR beta chains were sequenced, and detectable features were limited by the absence of alpha or paired-chain data.

Library method: the immunoSEQ multiplex PCR assay. For the multiplex PCR, a mixture combining 60 forward primers for TCR Vbeta segments and 13 reverse primers for TCR Jbeta segments was used. The CDR3 region of rearranged TCR beta genes was amplified from genomic DNA with a multiplex PCR assay. The Illumina HiSeq System was used to sequence the amplified TCR beta libraries as 87-base-pair reads. The authors' pipeline ran thus. A later analysis counted some 80 million unique TCR beta chains across the approximately 700 repertoires, and some 11 million of these chains were shared by at least two donors. A nearest-neighbor algorithm error-corrected the raw reads and collapsed the reads into unique sequences, merging closely related sequences to remove PCR and sequencing errors. V, D and J gene segments were assigned by aligning CDR3 sequences to IMGT reference sequences. For a sequence to be retained, at least a six-nucleotide match to both a V gene segment and a J gene segment was required. Rearrangements were called productive when the CDR3 lacked stop codons and stayed in frame with V and J; all others were non-productive. Following IMGT convention, CDR3 was defined as the stretch from the second conserved V-encoded cysteine to the conserved J-encoded phenylalanine. In an earlier analysis of roughly 580 of the donors, sequences lacking an unambiguous match to a single V gene segment were excluded. An earlier analysis of some 500 of the donors classified V segments as functional when productive rearrangements were above 56.7% and as segregating when the standard deviation between donors was above 5%. A statistical classification framework was built to diagnose cytomegalovirus status from the catalog of TCR beta chain sequences. A later analysis assigned V and J genes by comparing TCR nucleotide sequences with IMGT/GENE-DB human TR gene sequences. In a later analysis, CDR3 sequences and most-parsimonious VDJ recombination scenarios were assigned using the TCRdist pipeline. In a later analysis, each TCR beta chain was defined by its CDR3 amino acid sequence together with its V-gene family, and reads without a unique V-gene family were excluded. To address suspected cross-contamination and a sequencing artifact, a later analysis removed approximately 590 highly shared, low-generation-probability nucleotide sequences. In a later analysis, a clonal expansion index for each public chain was calculated from normalized within-repertoire ranks of inferred template counts. A later analysis computed generation probabilities with a VDJ recombination model fitted to out-of-frame rearrangements, and checked the results against IGoR. In a later analysis, TCR-TCR, TCR-HLA and TCR-CMV co-occurrence was scored with hypergeometric tests, and a repertoire-size bias correction was applied to TCR pairs. To estimate false discovery rates, a later analysis permuted the HLA or CMV assignments 20 times. In a later analysis, co-occurring TCRs were grouped using DBSCAN, and TCRdist sequence similarity was added for clustering within HLA-allele-positive subsets. Co-occurrence clustering excluded repertoires with fewer than 30,000 or more than 120,000 public chains, plus five with anomalous nucleotide sharing. TCRdb stores this immuneACCESS table with in-frame sequences only. Part of the clones is absent; in the studies checked, under half of the shortfall reflects unresolved V genes, and no reason is known for the rest. D and trimming were read from the DNA, whereas the V and J calls and clone size are those reported in that table. The sample has around 100,000 clones on record, about 80% of them singletons. The ten largest clones capture around 4.4% of the sample.

Worth noting for this clone: The clone's antigen remains unknown. No much larger clone is present one base from it, and per-base qualities are unavailable.

The cohort was made up of several hundred healthy bone marrow donors. Cohort members were all nominally healthy when sampled, although unrecorded immune exposures were likely present. The donor tested CMV seronegative and was one of the 352 seronegative cohort members. A peripheral blood sample was collected from each donor, and TCR beta sequencing was performed on peripheral blood mononuclear cells. The Qiagen DNeasy Blood Extraction Kit was used to extract genomic DNA from the blood cell samples. There are 16 amino acids in the CDR3, from cysteine to phenylalanine inclusive. Only the CDR3 part of the read is kept: 48 bases, read in frame from the first base. Cut back by 4 bases and 0 bases, the V and J ends lie 16 bases apart. CDR1 LNHDA and CDR2 SQIVND were looked up in the germline V gene (reference sequence).

The V gene is TRBV19 and the J gene is TRBJ2-7; a weak D assignment points to TRBD2 (6 bases agree). Sample: PBMCs. This receptor was obtained from a man aged 35 to 55 in good health and CMV-seronegative. The CDR3 loop reads CASSKNGGIFSYEQYF. DNA sequence: TGTGCCAGTAGTAAAAATGGAGGGATTTTCTCCTACGAGCAGTACTTC.